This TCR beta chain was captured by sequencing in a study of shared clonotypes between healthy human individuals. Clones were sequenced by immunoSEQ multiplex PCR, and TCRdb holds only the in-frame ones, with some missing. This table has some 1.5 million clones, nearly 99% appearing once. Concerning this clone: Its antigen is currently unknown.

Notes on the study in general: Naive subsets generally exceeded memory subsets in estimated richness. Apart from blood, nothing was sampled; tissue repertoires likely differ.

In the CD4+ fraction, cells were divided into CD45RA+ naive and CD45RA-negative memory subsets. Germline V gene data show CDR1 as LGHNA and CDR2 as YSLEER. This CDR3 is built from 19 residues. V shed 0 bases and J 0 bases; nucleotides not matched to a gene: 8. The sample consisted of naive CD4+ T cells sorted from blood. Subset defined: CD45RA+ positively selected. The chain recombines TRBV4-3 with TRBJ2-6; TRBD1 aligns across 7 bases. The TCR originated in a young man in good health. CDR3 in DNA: TGCGCCAGCAGCCAAGATTTGGACAGGACCTACTCTGGGGCCAACGTCCTGACTTTC. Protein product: CASSQDLDRTYSGANVLTF.